Presented here are 4 T cell receptor beta chains from one specimen sequenced in a study of T cells in Graves' hyperthyroidism and ophthalmopathy. RNA transcripts served as the template for amplifying TCR beta CDR3 regions. First-round RT-PCR targeting the TCR CDR3 was performed with the HTBI primer set. MiXCR was run by TCRdb on the multiplex PCR reads, yielding one entry per CDR3 protein. The sample lists 310,000 or so distinct CDR3 sequences, about a sixth occurring once. The sequenced sample was blood. The receptor set was obtained from a woman aged 55 to 70 with Graves' ophthalmopathy.

With respect to this clonotype: One junction end does not reproduce the germline sequence, and a read error may be involved. The chain is built from TRBV12-3 or TRBV12-4 and TRBJ2-1; D possibly matches TRBD1 or TRBD2 (6 bases each). CDR3 length equals 15 residues. CDR3 loop: CASSPIRGAYNERFF. As DNA, the CDR3 is TGTGCCAGCAGTCCGATAAGGGGGGCCTACAATGAGCGGTTCTTC.

In its sample, this clonotype was seen many times. CDR3 nucleotides: TGCAGTGCTAGCGTCAGGACAGGCGGCTACACCTTC. It encodes CSASVRTGGYTF. The V call is TRBV20-1, the J call TRBJ1-2; the match to TRBD1 covers 7 bases. Germline V gene sequence: CDR1 DFQATT, CDR2 SNEGSKA (reference sequence). V trimming: 3 bases; J trimming: 8 bases; junction bases outside the gene matches: 6. This CDR3 is 12 amino acids long.

This clonotype was seen at least ten times. This sequence joins TRBV12-3 or TRBV12-4 and TRBJ2-4, with TRBD2 as a possible D gene (5 bases). This CDR3 is 14 amino acids long. V shed 3 bases and J shed 6 bases, with 12 bases lying between them. As DNA, the CDR3 is TGTGCCAGCAGTTTGAATCGGGAAACAAACATTCAGTACTTC. This sequence encodes CASSLNRETNIQYF.

This clonotype has just a few counts. This rearrangement joins TRBV12-3 or TRBV12-4 to TRBJ1-2; 11 bases agree with TRBD1. The J segment lost 8 bases and the V segment lost 5 bases, leaving 4 bases of the junction unmatched. CDR3 length equals 13 residues. CDR3 loop: CASSGQGAGGYTF. The CDR3 DNA reads as TGTGCCAGCAGTGGACAGGGGGCCGGAGGCTACACCTTC.